Below, 4 T cell receptor beta chains from the same sample are listed, as sequenced in a study of T cell repertoires in cytomegalovirus infection. A single record per CDR3 protein comes from TCRdb applying MiXCR to the reads. The sample shows around 290,000 distinct CDR3 sequences, more than 20% of them seen only once. Sample: PBMCs. The origin of the receptors is a human donor in good health (CMV status not recorded). Some clones in this sample may be carry-over from other donors' samples.

This sequence joins TRBV7-8 and TRBJ1-5, with TRBD1 matching over 7 bases. Germline CDR1 SGHVS, CDR2 FQNEAQ. V lost 3 bases, J lost 2 bases, and 4 bases stayed unmatched. This CDR3 spans 15 amino acids. DNA for the CDR3: TGTGCCAGCAGCTTGGACAGGTTGGGCAATCAGCCCCAGCATTTT. This gives the protein CASSLDRLGNQPQHF.

This clonotype was seen a few times. The rearrangement links TRBV27 to TRBJ2-3; no clear D gene. The ends were cut back, 2 bases at V and 4 bases at J, with 7 bases in the middle. In germline, CDR1 is MNHEY, CDR2 SMNVEV (reference sequence). The CDR3 spans 13 residues. CDR3 sequence (DNA): TGTGCCAGCAGTTTAATTAATTCAGATACGCAGTATTTT. Protein product: CASSLINSDTQYF.

This chain links TRBV5-6 with TRBJ2-1; D possibly corresponds to TRBD1 (5 bases). V was trimmed by 3 bases and J by 2 bases, leaving 12 bases between them. CDR3 length equals 15 residues. Germline V lookup: CDR1 SGHDT, CDR2 YYEEEE. The DNA for the CDR3 is TGTGCCAGCAGCTGGGCCGACAGCCCCTACAATGAGCAGTTCTTC. Protein sequence: CASSWADSPYNEQFF.

This clonotype was seen a few times. V is TRBV20-1 and J is TRBJ2-1; D possibly matches TRBD1 or TRBD2 (5 bases each). This CDR3 spans 11 amino acids. Between the trimmed V and J ends, which lost 1 base and 13 bases, there was a span of 11 bases. Per germline, CDR1 DFQATT and CDR2 SNEGSKA (reference sequence). Here the CDR3 DNA reads TGCAGTGCTAGAGGGAGCGGACATCAGTTCTTC. It translates to CSARGSGHQFF.